This T cell receptor (beta chain) was recorded in a study of blood T cell repertoires in COVID-19. On the study more broadly: From the United States, Italy and Spain came samples of acute and convalescent COVID-19.

The V end lost 0 bases, the J end lost 8 bases, and 12 bases lay between the germline ends. CDR1 and CDR2 (germline): SGDLS, YYNGEE. This CDR3 is built from 14 residues. Which cohort a participant joined came from the clinical history participants gave. Either two negative PCRs, clearance, or symptom resolution qualified Cohort 3 donors as recovered. The method was immunoSEQ multiplex PCR; TCRdb's version includes in-frame clones alone and lacks a portion of them. The table shows around 310,000 clones, with about 90% occurring only once. Sequenced material: PBMCs or T cells enriched from blood (not recorded which). This TCR was sampled from a young woman who had recovered from COVID-19. The rearrangement links TRBV9 to TRBJ2-1, with D possibly being TRBD2 (5 bases). The CDR3 DNA follows: TGTGCCAGCAGCGTAGGTCCTAGCATCTATGAGCAGTTCTTC. Translation: CASSVGPSIYEQFF. The full variable domain, in which reference TRBV9 and TRBJ2-1 provide the parts outside the CDR3, is DSGVTQTPKHLITATGQRVTLRCSPRSGDLSVYWYQQSLDQGLQFLIQYYNGEERAKGNILERFSAQQFPDLHSELNLSSLELGDSALYFCASSVGPSIYEQFFGPGTRLTVL.